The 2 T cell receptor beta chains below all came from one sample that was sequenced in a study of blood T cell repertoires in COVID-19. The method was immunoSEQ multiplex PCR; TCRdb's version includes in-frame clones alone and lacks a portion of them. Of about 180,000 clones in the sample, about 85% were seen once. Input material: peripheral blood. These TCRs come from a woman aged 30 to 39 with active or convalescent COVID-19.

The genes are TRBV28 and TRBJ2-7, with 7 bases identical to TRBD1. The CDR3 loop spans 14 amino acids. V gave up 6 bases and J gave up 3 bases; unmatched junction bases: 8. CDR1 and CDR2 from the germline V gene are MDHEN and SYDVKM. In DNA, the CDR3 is TGTGCCAGCAGGCCCGGACAGGAGCACTACGAGCAGTACTTC. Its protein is CASRPGQEHYEQYF.

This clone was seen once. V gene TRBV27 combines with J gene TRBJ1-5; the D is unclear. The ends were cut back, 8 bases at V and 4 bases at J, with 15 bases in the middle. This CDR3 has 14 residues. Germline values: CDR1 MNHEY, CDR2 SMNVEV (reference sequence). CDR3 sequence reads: CASFTMPGNQPQHF. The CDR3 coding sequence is TGTGCCAGCTTCACAATGCCAGGAAATCAGCCCCAGCATTTT.